This T cell receptor (beta chain) originates from a study of T cells in localized non-small cell lung cancer. The assay was immunoSEQ multiplex PCR, and TCRdb's table has in-frame clones only and misses some. The sample yields tens of thousands of clones, roughly 90% seen once. The sequence was collected from a man aged 40 to 69 with stage II lung adenocarcinoma. The sequencing used PBMCs, collected before any cancer treatment.

CDR3 sequence reads: CASSLIRGPETQYF. CDR3 bases: TGCGCCAGCAGCTTGATCAGGGGTCCGGAGACCCAGTACTTC. The V and J genes are TRBV5-1 and TRBJ2-5; D is perhaps TRBD1 (6 bases). The germline V gene has CDR1 SGHRS and CDR2 YFSETQ. V was cut by 1 base and J by 5 bases, with 12 bases left in between. The CDR3 length is 14 residues.